This TCR beta chain appears in the sequencing data of a study of shared clonotypes between healthy human individuals. The V end was cut by 1 base, the J end by 8 bases, with 15 bases between. The CDR3 covers 14 residues. Germline assignment: CDR1 SGHRS and CDR2 YFSETQ. Generated by immunoSEQ multiplex PCR, the TCRdb table keeps only in-frame clones and is missing some. The top ten hold 10% to 15% of the sample, which has about 480,000 clones, around 74% seen once. This TCR was recovered from a woman between 40 and 50 years old in good health. Some clones in this sample may be carry-over from other donors' samples. This chain uses TRBV5-1 with TRBJ1-2; no clear D. The sequenced material came from PBMCs. This CDR3 reads CASSLSGRVGGYTF. The CDR3 DNA reads as TGCGCCAGCAGCTTGTCGGGGAGGGTAGGCGGCTACACCTTC.